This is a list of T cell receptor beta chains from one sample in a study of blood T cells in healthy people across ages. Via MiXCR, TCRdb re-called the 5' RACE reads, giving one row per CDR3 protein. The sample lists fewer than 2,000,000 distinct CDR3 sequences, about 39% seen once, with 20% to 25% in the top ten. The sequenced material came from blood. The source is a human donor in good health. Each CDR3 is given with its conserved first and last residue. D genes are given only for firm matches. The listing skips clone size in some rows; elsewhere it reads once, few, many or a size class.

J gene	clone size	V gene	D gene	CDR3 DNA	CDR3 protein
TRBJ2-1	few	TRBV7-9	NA	TGTGCCAGCAGCTTAGTGGCGCTCTCCCGAAATGAGCAGTTCTTC	CASSLVALSRNEQFF
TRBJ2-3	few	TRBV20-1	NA	TGCAGTGCTAGAGAACAAGCTGGCACAGATACGCAGTATTTT	CSAREQAGTDTQYF
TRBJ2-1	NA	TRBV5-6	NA	TGTGCCAGCAGCCTCCTTCGCCGCGGTGAGCAGTTCTTC	CASSLLRRGEQFF
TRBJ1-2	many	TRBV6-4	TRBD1	TGTGCCAGCAGACCGACAGGGACCAACTATGGCTACACCTTC	CASRPTGTNYGYTF
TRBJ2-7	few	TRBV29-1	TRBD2	TGCAGCGTTGCGACTAGCGGGGGGGGGATACGCTCCGAGCAGTACTTC	CSVATSGGGIRSEQYF
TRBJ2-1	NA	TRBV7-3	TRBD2	TGTGCCAGCAGCTTAAGCGGGGGGGCCCTGGATGAGCAGTTCTTC	CASSLSGGALDEQFF
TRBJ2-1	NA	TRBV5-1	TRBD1	TGTGCCAGCAGTTTGGGGACAGGGGACGAGCAGTTCTTC	CASSLGTGDEQFF
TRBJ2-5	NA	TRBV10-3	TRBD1	TGTGCCACTCCCTCGAGGGGGCTTCAAGAGACCCAGTACTTC	CATPSRGLQETQYF
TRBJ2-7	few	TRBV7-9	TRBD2	TGTGCCAGCAGCTCCCCGACTAGCGGGGGTGGTGAGCAGTACTTC	CASSSPTSGGGEQYF
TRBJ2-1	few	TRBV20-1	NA	TGCAGTGCTAGGGGGGGGCCCTACAATGAGCAGTTCTTC	CSARGGPYNEQFF
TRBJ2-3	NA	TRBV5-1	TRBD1	TGCGCCAGCAGCCCTTGGACAGGGGTGGATACGCAGTATTTT	CASSPWTGVDTQYF
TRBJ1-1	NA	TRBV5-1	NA	TGCGCCAGCAGCTTGGTGCTAACAGGCCCTAACACTGAAGCTTTCTTT	CASSLVLTGPNTEAFF
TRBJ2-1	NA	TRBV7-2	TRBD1	TGTGCCAGCAGCTTCAGGGACAGGTTGAATGAGCAGTTCTTC	CASSFRDRLNEQFF
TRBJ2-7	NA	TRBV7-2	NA	TGTGCCAGCAGCTTACTGGACAGGGAGGGAGAGCAGTACTTC	CASSLLDREGEQYF
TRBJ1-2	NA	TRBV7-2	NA	TGTGCCAGCAGCTTCCCGAGAGCTAGGAATGGCTACACCTTC	CASSFPRARNGYTF
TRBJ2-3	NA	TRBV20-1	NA	TGCAGTGCTAGAAGACCTCTTGCAGATACGCAGTATTTT	CSARRPLADTQYF
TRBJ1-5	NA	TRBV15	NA	TGTGCCACCAGCAGAGATCTGATGACAAAACATCAGCCCCAGCATTTT	CATSRDLMTKHQPQHF
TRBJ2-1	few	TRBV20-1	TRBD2	TGCAGTGCTCGAACGGGACTAGCGACAAATGAGCAGTTCTTC	CSARTGLATNEQFF
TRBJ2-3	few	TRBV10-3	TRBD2	TGTGCCATCAGTGAGTCAACTAGCGGGGATCCGCGCACAGATACGCAGTATTTT	CAISESTSGDPRTDTQYF
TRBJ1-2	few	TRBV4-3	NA	TGCGCCAGCAGCCACATAAGTGGGGGGAACGGCTACACCTTC	CASSHISGGNGYTF
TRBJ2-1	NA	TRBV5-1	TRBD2	TGCGCCAGCAGCACAGGGACTAGCGGGGGCTACAATGGGCAGTTCTTC	CASSTGTSGGYNGQFF
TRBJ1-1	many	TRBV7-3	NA	TGTGCCAGCAGCTTAAGCGCAGCGAACACTGAAGCTTTCTTT	CASSLSAANTEAFF
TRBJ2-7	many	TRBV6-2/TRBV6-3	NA	TGTGCCGGTCAGAAAGGCAGGGGGGATAACGAGCAGTACTTC	CAGQKGRGDNEQYF
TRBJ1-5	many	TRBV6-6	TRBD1	TGTGCCAGCAGTTACTCACAGGGGTATCAGCCCCAGCATTTT	CASSYSQGYQPQHF
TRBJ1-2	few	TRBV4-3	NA	TGCGCCAGCAGCCAAGATATCTCAGGCGACTATGGCTACACCTTC	CASSQDISGDYGYTF
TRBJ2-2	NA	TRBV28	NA	TGTGCCAGCAGTTTGGGGCTAGCGCCCACCGGGGAGCTGTTTTTT	CASSLGLAPTGELFF
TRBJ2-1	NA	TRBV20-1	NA	TGCAGTGCTTTCCCCCGGGCCCCCTACAATGAGCAGTTCTTC	CSAFPRAPYNEQFF
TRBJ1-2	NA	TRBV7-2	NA	TGTGCCAGCAGCTTATCGAACCCTGTCGGAGGCTACACCTTC	CASSLSNPVGGYTF
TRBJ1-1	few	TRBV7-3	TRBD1	TGTGCCAGCAGCTTAAGACAGGGGGGGGCTGAAGCTTTCTTT	CASSLRQGGAEAFF
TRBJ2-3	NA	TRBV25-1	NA	TGTGCCAGCAGTGAACTCCCCCAGGGGCTTGCTAGCACAGATACGCAGTATTTT	CASSELPQGLASTDTQYF
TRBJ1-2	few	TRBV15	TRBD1	TGTGCCGCTACGACAGGGGGCCTTCAGGGCTACACCTTC	CAATTGGLQGYTF
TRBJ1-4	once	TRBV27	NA	TGTGCCAGCAGTTCCCAGGGGTTTGCGGATGAAAAACTGTTTTTT	CASSSQGFADEKLFF
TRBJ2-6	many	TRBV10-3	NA	TGTGCCATCAGTGAGTCATATAAGGGGACCTCTGGGGCCAACGTCCTGACTTTC	CAISESYKGTSGANVLTF
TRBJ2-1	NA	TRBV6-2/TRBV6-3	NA	TGTGCCAGCAGTTACGGTGGTCGGGGTTCAGTAAACAATGAGCAGTTCTTC	CASSYGGRGSVNNEQFF
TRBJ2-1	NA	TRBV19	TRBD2	TGTGCCAGTACCATGGGCGGGGGAAGCTCCTACAATGAGCAGTTCTTC	CASTMGGGSSYNEQFF
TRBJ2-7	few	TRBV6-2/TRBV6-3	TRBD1	TGTGCCAGCAGTTCAACCGGGACAGGCCTATACGAGCAGTACTTC	CASSSTGTGLYEQYF
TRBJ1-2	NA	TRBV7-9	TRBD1	TGTGCCAGCAGGGGGACAGGGGGCTATGGCCACACCTTC	CASRGTGGYGHTF
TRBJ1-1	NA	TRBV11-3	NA	TGTGCCAGCAGCTCCAACTTAGGTGAAGCTTTCTTT	CASSSNLGEAFF
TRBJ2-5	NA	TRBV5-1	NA	TGCGCCAGCAGCTTTGAGTTGCAAGAGACCCGGTACTTC	CASSFELQETRYF
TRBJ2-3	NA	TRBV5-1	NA	TGCGCCAGCAGCTTCGGTGTGCGGGGCACATCCACAGATACGCAGTATTTT	CASSFGVRGTSTDTQYF
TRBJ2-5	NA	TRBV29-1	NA	TGCAGCGCGACGACAGATTACTACCAAGAGACCCAGTACTTC	CSATTDYYQETQYF
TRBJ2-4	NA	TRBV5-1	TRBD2	TGCGCCAGCAGCTTGGGCTACGCGGGAGGGGAGTACTTC	CASSLGYAGGEYF
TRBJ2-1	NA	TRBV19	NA	TGTGCCAGTAGGGACGGAGCTTACAATGAGCAGTTCTTC	CASRDGAYNEQFF
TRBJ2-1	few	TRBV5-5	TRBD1	TGTGCCAGCAGCTTGAGGGACAGGGGGGGTGAGCAGTTCTTC	CASSLRDRGGEQFF
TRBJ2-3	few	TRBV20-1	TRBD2	TGCAGTGCTAGAGAAAAGCGGGGGCTCACAGATACGCAGTATTTT	CSAREKRGLTDTQYF
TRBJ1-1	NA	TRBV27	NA	TGTGCCAGCAGTTTATCGAGGGGTCCTGAAGCTTTCTTT	CASSLSRGPEAFF
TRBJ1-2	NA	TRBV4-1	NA	TGCGCCAGCAGCGCGAATGAAGAGAGCCAGGGGTATGGCTACACCTTC	CASSANEESQGYGYTF
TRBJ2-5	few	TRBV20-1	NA	TGCAGTGCTAGAGATATAGTGAAGACCCAGTACTTC	CSARDIVKTQYF